The entry that follows covers one T cell receptor (beta chain) sequence. This clonotype was seen ten or more times. Its antigen is currently not known. Base qualities are not recorded, but no much larger clone differs from it by a single base. cDNA was synthesized by template-switch 5'RACE using a primer with a 10-nucleotide random unique molecular identifier that tagged each TCR transcript. Each sequencing run produced over 190 million TCR-beta sequences covering 15-18 subjects. Total RNA was extracted with the RNeasy kit. Using the KAPA Real-time Library Amplification kit, TCR-beta VDJ regions were amplified with primers for the TCR constant region and the 5'RACE anchor. Sample indexes and Illumina adaptors were added in a first PCR, after which library yield was increased in a second PCR. After Ampure bead purification, the TCR product of roughly 650 bp was size-selected on a 2% E-gel SizeSelection system. Before pooling, library quality was assessed on a Bioanalyzer, concentration was determined with Qubit, and library quantification was performed with the Kapa Library Quantification kit. Paired-end 2 x 150 bp sequencing of the libraries was performed on an Illumina HiSeq 2500. To increase sequence diversity, roughly 24-31% phiX was spiked into each library pool. The paper's processing steps were these. Quality-filtered reads were processed with the UMI-based MiGEC pipeline, and over 90% of raw TCR sequences were removed by the MiGEC pipeline during error correction. VDJ genes were aligned to IMGT germline references, and clonotypes were defined by unique CDR3 amino acid sequence plus V-J genes. VDJtools evaluated clonal expansion, Shannon diversity and CDR3 relatedness (CalcPairwiseDistances, ClusterSamples); CLCbio workbench built phylogenetic trees. A clone was classed as expanded if it had 8 or more unique UMIs, a cutoff based on coefficient-of-variation modelling across technical triplicates. The public sequencing data were trimmed at Q25 with fastp and processed into clonotypes with MiXCR by TCRdb, which kept only in-frame beta chains. Rows merge per CDR3 protein into single entries with the most common DNA and genes. TCRdb, not the authors, supplied the V and J calls. The sample table contains about 90,000 distinct CDR3 sequences; only one count was recorded for approximately 13% of them. The ten largest make up approximately 5% of the sample.

This specimen comes from a study of neurological immune-mediated disorders (dated by TCRdb to between 2018 and 2021). Background on the whole study: Peripheral blood TCR-beta repertoires from patients with HTLV-I-associated myelopathy (HAM/TSP), patients with multiple sclerosis, and healthy controls were compared in the study using UMI-based sequencing. Alongside PBMC samples, the set of 80 to 130 TCR-beta libraries contained longitudinal samples, technical triplicates, and paired CD4+ and CD8+ T-cell subsets that had been sorted. Each longitudinal HAM/TSP and healthy donor was sampled at 3 time-points spaced at about 3-45 month intervals. The cohort included about 70 subjects: some 14 with HAM/TSP, some 35 with multiple sclerosis, and 20 or so healthy controls. The full study reports these points: No identical CDR3 amino acid sequences were found to be shared among expanded clones across subjects, suggesting that TCR-beta repertoires were private in all groups. TCR clonal expansion was greatest in HAM/TSP patients and smallest in MS patients, who ranked below even healthy controls.

The sample's time point label, decoded: longitudinal time-point 2. For unsorted PBMC libraries, 2 million PBMCs were used after storage in RNAlater at -80 degrees C until RNA extraction. Peripheral blood underwent Ficoll-Hypaque density gradient centrifugation to isolate PBMCs, which were then cryopreserved in liquid nitrogen. The germline V end is reduced by 3 bases and the J end by 1 base; junction bases left unmatched: 3. CDR1 and CDR2 are drawn from the germline V gene (reference sequence): DFQATT, SNEGSKA. Inclusive of the bounding cysteine and phenylalanine, the CDR3 is 15 residues long. The retained sequence is limited to the CDR3, 45 bases, with the frame set at the first base.

The sequence derives from a female donor with HTLV-1-associated myelopathy (HAM/TSP). The sequencing sample was made of PBMCs. The rearrangement joined TRBV20-1 to TRBJ1-5; TRBD1 matches 10 bases in the middle. The nucleotides read TGCAGTGCTAGTACGGGACAGGGGAGCAATCAGCCCCAGCATTTT. Translated, this is CSASTGQGSNQPQHF.